Below, 11 T cell receptor beta chains from the same sample are listed, as sequenced in a study of T cell responses to AZD1222 COVID-19 vaccine. Assay: immunoSEQ multiplex PCR; the TCRdb copy retains only in-frame clones and omits some. The table includes about 140,000 clones, around nine tenths detected once. The sequencing here drew on peripheral blood, taken on day 0 of AZD1222 vaccination. The receptors derive from an adult in good health.

The chain is built from TRBV7-8 and TRBJ2-5; tentatively, D is TRBD1 (5 bases). Germline V gene data show CDR1 as SGHVS and CDR2 as FQNEAQ. Trimming shortened V by 5 bases and J by 7 bases, and 26 bases separated the two germline ends. This CDR3 region has 17 residues. In DNA, the CDR3 is TGTGCCAGCAGCCTAGAGTATCAGGGCCCGGCCCTCGGGACCCAGTACTTC. Residues: CASSLEYQGPALGTQYF.

This clone was observed a single time. V usage is TRBV5-1 and J usage is TRBJ2-1; no clear D gene. The V end was cut by 1 base, the J end by 0 bases, with 8 bases between. This CDR3 is 15 amino acids long. CDR1 is SGHRS and CDR2 is YFSETQ in the germline V gene. For the CDR3, the DNA is TGCGCCAGCAGCTTGTACAGTAGCTCCTACAATGAGCAGTTCTTC. Translated, it gives CASSLYSSSYNEQFF.

This clone was seen a handful of times. The chain joins TRBV5-6 to TRBJ2-4; tentatively, D is TRBD2 (5 bases). Germline lookup yields CDR1 SGHDT and CDR2 YYEEEE. The V gene lost 4 bases and the J gene lost 9 bases, with 11 bases spanning the gap. The CDR3 is 12 residues long. CDR3 bases: TGTGCCAGCAGCCTCGGGGTAGGCATTCAGTACTTC. This gives the protein CASSLGVGIQYF. The full variable domain, its missing parts supplied by reference TRBV5-6 and TRBJ2-4, is DAGVTQSPTHLIKTRGQQVTLRCSPKSGHDTVSWYQQALGQGPQFIFQYYEEEERQRGNFPDRFSGHQFPNYSSELNVNALLLGDSALYLCASSLGVGIQYFGAGTRLSVL.

The V call is TRBV5-4, the J call TRBJ1-2, with 9 bases identical to TRBD1. Germline V gene data show CDR1 as SGHNT and CDR2 as YYREEE (reference sequence). The J segment lost 6 bases and the V segment lost 7 bases, leaving 13 bases of the junction unmatched. The CDR3 runs 15 residues. The CDR3 nucleotides read TGTGCCAGCTCCGGGGGGTCGGACAGGGGAGATGGCTACACCTTC. Translating gives CASSGGSDRGDGYTF.

The rearrangement uses TRBV18 and TRBJ1-1, with 8 bases lining up with TRBD1. Trimming cost V 6 bases and J 1 base; bases outside gene matches: 10. The CDR3 runs to 16 residues. Germline CDR1 KGHSH, CDR2 LQKENI. CDR3 coding DNA: TGTGCCAGCTCCCTCTTAGCCGGGACAGGGAACACTGAAGCTTTCTTT. Translated: CASSLLAGTGNTEAFF.

The V and J genes are TRBV28 and TRBJ1-1, with unresolved D. This CDR3 is 15 amino acids long. Trimming cost V 7 bases and J 4 bases, with 19 bases left between them. Germline CDR1 MDHEN, CDR2 SYDVKM. The CDR3 DNA is TGTGCCAGCAATACCCCAGGAGGAATGGGCACTGAAGCTTTCTTT. Its translation is CASNTPGGMGTEAFF. The variable domain in full, completed from reference TRBV28 and TRBJ1-1, reads DVKVTQSSRYLVKRTGEKVFLECVQDMDHENMFWYRQDPGLGLRLIYFSYDVKMKEKGDIPEGYSVSREKKERFSLILESASTNQTSMYLCASNTPGGMGTEAFFGQGTRLTVV.

The genes are TRBV28 and TRBJ1-2; the D is unclear. This CDR3 is built from 13 residues. From germline, CDR1 is MDHEN and CDR2 SYDVKM. Trimming pared 5 bases from V and 1 base from J, leaving 8 bases between. Here the CDR3 reads CASSRGYNYGYTF. Written as DNA, the CDR3 is TGTGCCAGCAGTCGGGGTTATAACTATGGCTACACCTTC.

CDR3 region: CASSGGKRAFF. The CDR3 DNA reads as TGTGCCAGCAGCGGGGGGAAGCGAGCTTTCTTT. V and J are TRBV5-6 and TRBJ1-1; D is possibly TRBD1 (5 bases). The CDR3 totals 11 residues. The V and J ends lost 4 bases and 10 bases respectively, with 11 bases between them. CDR1 is SGHDT, CDR2 YYEEEE, per germline.

In nucleotides, the CDR3 is TGTGCCAGCAGCTTTCAGGGGCCCTACGAGCAGTACTTC. Its protein is CASSFQGPYEQYF. The V call is TRBV5-5, the J call TRBJ2-7, with D perhaps TRBD1 (6 bases). CDR3 length equals 13 residues. V shed 2 bases and J shed 2 bases, with 8 bases lying between them. Germline CDR1 reads SGHKS; CDR2 reads YYEKEE (reference sequence).

The chain joins TRBV5-6 to TRBJ2-3, with 8 bases identical to TRBD2. V was pared by 6 bases and J by 3 bases, with 6 bases of the junction left unmatched. Germline V gene data show CDR1 as SGHDT and CDR2 as YYEEEE. CDR3 length equals 14 residues. In nucleotides, the CDR3 is TGTGCCAGCACCCTCGGGGGGGTTACAGATACGCAGTATTTT. It is translated as CASTLGGVTDTQYF.

This chain uses TRBV19 with TRBJ1-5, with D unclear. V lost 3 bases to trimming and J lost 0 bases, with 9 bases between them. Germline lookup yields CDR1 LNHDA and CDR2 SQIVND (reference sequence). The CDR3 contains 15 residues. In DNA, the CDR3 is TGTGCCAGTAGTATGAACAGACGTAGCAATCAGCCCCAGCATTTT. Amino acids: CASSMNRRSNQPQHF.